The 17 T cell receptor beta chains listed next were all sequenced from one sample in a study of Ad26.COV2.S vaccination and SARS-CoV-2 variants. Described treatment: approximately 18 received Ad26.COV2.S at low or high dose, single or two shots; several received placebo; per-sample allocation not given. Collection of samples fell on day 63 after the first vaccine or placebo injection. Method: immunoSEQ multiplex PCR; TCRdb's copy keeps in-frame clones and lacks some. The sample consists of about 260,000 clones, roughly 87% of them appearing once. The sample in question was peripheral blood, obtained in a trial of Ad26.COV2.S vaccine versus placebo. The receptor source for this set is a person aged 18-65 years who received the Ad26.COV2.S COVID-19 vaccine or a placebo.

The chain links TRBV24-1 to TRBJ2-5; TRBD1 or TRBD2 may be the D gene (5 bases each). From germline, CDR1 is KGHDR and CDR2 SFDVKD. The germline V and J ends were trimmed by 6 bases and 5 bases, with 9 bases remaining between them. The CDR3 consists of 12 residues. The CDR3 here is CATSTGPETQYF. The CDR3 nucleotides read TGTGCCACCAGTACGGGGCCGGAGACCCAGTACTTC.

This chain connects TRBV5-1 to TRBJ2-1; D gene ambiguous. Trimming stripped 4 bases from V and 6 bases from J, with 14 bases between. Germline CDR1 reads SGHRS; CDR2 reads YFSETQ. This CDR3 spans 14 amino acids. The CDR3 sequence: CASSEVRTANEQFF. The DNA for the CDR3 is TGCGCCAGCAGCGAGGTAAGGACGGCCAATGAGCAGTTCTTC.

This chain connects TRBV19 to TRBJ1-3, with 7 bases lining up with TRBD1. The CDR3 contains 13 residues. Germline CDR1 reads LNHDA; CDR2 reads SQIVND (reference sequence). Unmatched junction bases numbered 7, after V lost 7 bases and J lost 7 bases. As DNA, the CDR3 is TGTGCCAGTACGGAACAGGGGCGGAACACCATATATTTT. Its translation is CASTEQGRNTIYF.

The chain joins TRBV29-1 to TRBJ2-1; the match to TRBD1 covers 9 bases. The CDR3 runs 14 residues. V was pared by 3 bases and J by 3 bases, with 3 bases of the junction left unmatched. CDR1 and CDR2 (germline): SQVTM, ANQGSEA. This CDR3 reads CSVEGQGHYNEQFF. The CDR3 DNA is TGCAGCGTTGAGGGACAGGGTCACTACAATGAGCAGTTCTTC.

This clone came up a few times. Other DNA sequences of this sample code for an identical CDR3. The chain joins TRBV28 to TRBJ2-5; D uncertain. Germline V gene data show CDR1 as MDHEN and CDR2 as SYDVKM. CDR3 length equals 15 residues. The ends were cut back, 2 bases at V and 2 bases at J, with 12 bases in the middle. The CDR3 loop is CASSLTSGGQETQYF. DNA for the CDR3: TGTGCCAGCAGTTTAACAAGTGGCGGACAAGAGACCCAGTACTTC.

The genes are TRBV2 and TRBJ2-3, with 8 bases identical to TRBD2. CDR3 length: 16 amino acids. From germline, CDR1 is SNHLY and CDR2 FYNNEI. V shed 1 base, J shed 0 bases, and the junction held 3 bases outside the gene matches. The CDR3, as DNA: TGTGCCAGCAGTGAAGGAGCTAGCGGGAGCACAGATACGCAGTATTTT. Its translation is CASSEGASGSTDTQYF.

The V gene is TRBV19, the J gene TRBJ2-7; either TRBD1 or TRBD2 may supply D (5 bases each). Germline CDR1 is LNHDA and CDR2 is SQIVND (reference sequence). V was clipped by 7 bases and J by 5 bases, with 18 bases between them. The length of the CDR3 is 14 residues. CDR3 sequence reads: CASNSGMGHDEQYF. In DNA form, the CDR3 reads TGTGCCAGTAATTCCGGGATGGGGCACGACGAGCAGTACTTC.

The CDR3 here is CASSISSGSEGQYF. In DNA, the CDR3 is TGTGCCAGTAGTATTTCTAGCGGGAGTGAGGGGCAGTATTTT. The rearrangement uses TRBV19 and TRBJ2-3; TRBD2 agrees at 10 bases. CDR1 LNHDA and CDR2 SQIVND come from the germline V gene (reference sequence). There are 14 residues in the CDR3. The J segment lost 11 bases and the V segment lost 3 bases, leaving 8 bases of the junction unmatched.

The rearrangement uses TRBV5-1 and TRBJ2-1, with 7 bases matching TRBD1. Per germline, CDR1 SGHRS and CDR2 YFSETQ. V dropped 4 bases and J dropped 7; count of bases not matched to a gene: 5. The CDR3 is 13 residues long. DNA of the CDR3: TGCGCCAGCAGCACAGGACAGGTGAATGAGCAGTTCTTC. It translates to CASSTGQVNEQFF.

The chain recombines TRBV7-3 with TRBJ2-3; TRBD2 agrees at 9 bases. Germline V gene lookup returns CDR1 SGHTA and CDR2 FQGTGA. The CDR3 consists of 15 residues. J gave up 5 bases and V 0 bases, and 3 bases lay outside the gene matches. CDR3 in amino acids: CASSLTSGSGDTQYF. CDR3 nucleotide sequence: TGTGCCAGCAGCTTAACTAGCGGGAGTGGAGATACGCAGTATTTT.

The chain employs TRBV5-4 and TRBJ2-7; 10 bases fit TRBD1. The CDR3 contains 15 residues. The trim removed 4 bases at V and 7 bases at J, leaving 11 bases unmatched. Germline loops: CDR1 SGHNT, CDR2 YYREEE (reference sequence). This CDR3 is CASSGRDRGRGEQYF. The CDR3 DNA reads TGTGCCAGCAGCGGCCGGGACAGGGGAAGGGGAGAGCAGTACTTC.

This chain connects TRBV3-1 (or the pseudogene TRBV3-2) to TRBJ2-3; 8 nucleotides align to TRBD2. The CDR3 length is 19 residues. Germline V gene data show CDR1 as LGHDT and CDR2 as YNNKEL (reference sequence). With V trimmed by 4 bases and J by 3 bases, 18 bases remained unmatched. This CDR3 reads CASSREGLAGRFGTDTQYF. For the CDR3, the DNA is TGTGCCAGCAGCCGGGAGGGCCTAGCGGGTCGATTTGGGACAGATACGCAGTATTTT.

A few counts support this clone. The chain recombines TRBV6-1 with TRBJ2-5, with 10 bases fitting TRBD2. Germline V gives CDR1 MNHNS, CDR2 SASEGT. Unmatched junction bases numbered 6, after V lost 0 bases and J lost 5 bases. The CDR3 is 16 residues long. The CDR3 DNA sequence: TGTGCCAGCAGTGAAGCGTCTAGCGGGGGTGGTGAGACCCAGTACTTC. This encodes CASSEASSGGGETQYF.

The chain links TRBV7-2 to TRBJ2-1, with 9 bases fitting TRBD2. This CDR3 comprises 19 residues. J was trimmed by 9 bases and V by 5 bases; bases with no gene match: 23. Germline V CDR1 and CDR2: SGHTA, FQGNSA. CDR3 in amino acids: CASSSPQGSGGPGQGEQFF. The CDR3 nucleotides are TGTGCCAGCAGCAGCCCTCAGGGTAGCGGGGGCCCCGGTCAGGGTGAGCAGTTCTTC.

The rearrangement uses TRBV5-5 and TRBJ2-7, with D perhaps TRBD1 (5 bases). V lost 3 bases, J lost 4 bases, and 14 bases lay in between. CDR3 size: 14 residues. Germline values: CDR1 SGHKS, CDR2 YYEKEE (reference sequence). CDR3 region: CASSSGRAVYEQYF. As DNA, the CDR3 is TGTGCCAGCAGCTCTGGCAGGGCGGTTTACGAGCAGTACTTC.

V gene TRBV5-1 combines with J gene TRBJ2-5, with D possibly being TRBD2 (7 bases). V lost 0 bases to trimming and J lost 4 bases, with 25 bases between them. Germline CDR1 and CDR2: SGHRS and YFSETQ. The CDR3 totals 19 residues. The CDR3 spells CASSLARGGASGLLETQYF. The DNA of the CDR3 is TGCGCCAGCAGCTTGGCGCGTGGGGGGGCTAGCGGACTACTAGAGACCCAGTACTTC. Using reference TRBV5-1 and TRBJ2-5 for the parts outside the CDR3, the full variable domain is KAGVTQTPRYLIKTRGQQVTLSCSPISGHRSVSWYQQTPGQGLQFLFEYFSETQRNKGNFPGRFSGRQFSNSRSEMNVSTLELGDSALYLCASSLARGGASGLLETQYFGPGTRLLVL.

The genes are TRBV30 and TRBJ1-6; unclear D gene. The CDR3 length is 15 residues. The germline gives CDR1 GTSNPN, CDR2 SVGIG (reference sequence). V shed 4 bases and J shed 1 base, with 11 bases lying between them. CDR3 residues: CAWNAPSSYNSPLHF. CDR3 in DNA: TGTGCCTGGAATGCCCCTAGTTCCTATAATTCACCCCTCCACTTT.